This T cell receptor beta chain was recorded in a study of T cells in Graves' hyperthyroidism and ophthalmopathy. Study observations and caveats: From stable hyperthyroidism, ophthalmopathy was separated by a 13 V-J model.

Trimming took 7 bases from V and 3 from J, leaving 23 bases between them. CDR3 length equals 17 residues. CDR1 and CDR2 (germline): SGHTA, FQGNSA. This clonotype has ten or more counts. No antigen is known for it. Ophthalmopathy patients showed a Clinical Activity Score of at least 3, NOSPECS grade of at least 4 and duration under 3 months. Diagnosing involved the use of clinical symptoms, serum thyroxine and TRAb, thyroid ultrasound and orbital computed tomography. The source of the PBMCs was around 9 ml of fresh peripheral blood. Amplified TCR beta CDR3 regions came from RNA transcripts. HTBI primers were the set used in a first-round RT-PCR of the TCR CDR3. MiXCR was run by TCRdb on the multiplex PCR reads, yielding one entry per CDR3 protein. The repertoire holds about 600,000 distinct CDR3 sequences, with more than 12% as singletons.

The sample was blood. The rearrangement uses TRBV7-2 and TRBJ2-3; D might be TRBD2 (7 bases). The TCR originated in a woman between 50 and 59 years old with Graves' ophthalmopathy. The CDR3 DNA reads TGTGCCAGCAACCTTCGACCCTGGGGGGGCCTTACAGATACGCAGTATTTT. It translates to CASNLRPWGGLTDTQYF. The variable domain in full, with the rest retrieved from reference TRBV7-2 and TRBJ2-3, is GAGVSQSPSNKVTEKGKDVELRCDPISGHTALYWYRQSLGQGLEFLIYFQGNSAPDKSGLPSDRFSAERTGGSVSTLTIQRTQQEDSAVYLCASNLRPWGGLTDTQYFGPGTRLTVL.